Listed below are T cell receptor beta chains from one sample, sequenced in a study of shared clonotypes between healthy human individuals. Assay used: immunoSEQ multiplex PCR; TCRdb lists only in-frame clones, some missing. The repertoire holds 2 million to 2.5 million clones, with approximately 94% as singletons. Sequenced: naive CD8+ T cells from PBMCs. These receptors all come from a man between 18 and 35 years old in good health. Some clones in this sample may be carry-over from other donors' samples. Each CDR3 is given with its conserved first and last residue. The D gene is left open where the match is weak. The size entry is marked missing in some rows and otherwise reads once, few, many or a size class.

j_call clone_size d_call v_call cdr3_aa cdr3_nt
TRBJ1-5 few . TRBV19 CASSIGTALSNQPQHF TGTGCCAGTAGTATCGGGACTGCCCTTAGCAATCAGCCCCAGCATTTT
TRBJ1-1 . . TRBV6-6 CASSYALPPNTEAFF TGTGCCAGCAGTTACGCCCTACCCCCGAACACTGAAGCTTTCTTT
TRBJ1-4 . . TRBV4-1 CASSPRGGREKLFF TGCGCCAGCAGCCCCCGGGGGGGGCGGGAAAAACTGTTTTTT
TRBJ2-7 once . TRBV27 CASSFTGPGSYEQYF TGTGCCAGCAGTTTTACAGGGCCTGGATCCTACGAGCAGTACTTC
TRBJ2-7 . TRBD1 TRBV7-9 CASSVLDRGYYEQYF TGTGCCAGCAGCGTCTTGGACAGGGGGTACTACGAGCAGTACTTC
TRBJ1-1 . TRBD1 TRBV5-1 CASSLAGGLMNTEAFF TGCGCCAGCAGCTTGGCAGGGGGCTTGATGAACACTGAAGCTTTCTTT
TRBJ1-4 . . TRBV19 CASSIKGTNEKLFF TGTGCCAGTAGTATAAAGGGAACTAATGAAAAACTGTTTTTT
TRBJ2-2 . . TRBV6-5 CASSTLLGELFF TGTGCCAGCAGTACCCTTCTGGGGGAGCTGTTTTTT
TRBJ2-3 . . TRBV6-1 CASSEGLRGTAQYF TGTGCCAGCAGTGAAGGTTTGAGGGGGACGGCGCAGTATTTT
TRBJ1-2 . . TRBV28 CASSFAVSLVNSYGYTF TGTGCCAGCAGTTTTGCTGTATCTTTGGTCAACTCCTATGGCTACACCTTC
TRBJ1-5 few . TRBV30 CAWSSLGQPQHF TGTGCCTGGAGTAGTCTGGGGCAGCCCCAGCATTTT
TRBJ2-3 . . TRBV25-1 CASSELTDTQYF TGTGCCAGCAGTGAATTAACAGATACGCAGTATTTT
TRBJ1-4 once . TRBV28 CASSLGGEATNEKLFF TGTGCCAGCAGTTTGGGGGGGGAAGCAACTAATGAAAAACTGTTTTTT
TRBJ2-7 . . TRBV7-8 CASSLGVGAYEQYF TGTGCCAGCAGCTTAGGGGTGGGAGCCTACGAGCAGTACTTC
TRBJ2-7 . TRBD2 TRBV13 CASSSEEKRPGLTPSYEQYF TGTGCCAGCAGCTCTGAAGAAAAACGACCGGGACTAACCCCCTCCTACGAGCAGTACTTC
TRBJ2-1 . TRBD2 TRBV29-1 CSARGGKREAYNEQFF TGCAGCGCTAGGGGGGGAAAGCGGGAGGCCTACAATGAGCAGTTCTTC
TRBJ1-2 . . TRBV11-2 CASSAHYREGGYTF TGTGCCAGCAGCGCTCACTACAGGGAAGGGGGCTACACCTTC
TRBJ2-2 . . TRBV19 CASSPLRTNTGELFF TGTGCCAGTAGTCCCCTCAGGACGAACACCGGGGAGCTGTTTTTT
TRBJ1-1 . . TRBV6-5 CASRPSGIYAEAFF TGTGCCAGCAGGCCGTCAGGGATATACGCTGAAGCTTTCTTT
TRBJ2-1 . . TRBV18 CASSPEAGVNEQFF TGTGCCAGCTCACCGGAAGCAGGGGTCAATGAGCAGTTCTTC
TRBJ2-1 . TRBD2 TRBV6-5 CASSWGLVVRNEQFF TGTGCCAGCAGTTGGGGACTAGTCGTGCGCAATGAGCAGTTCTTC
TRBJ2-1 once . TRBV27 CASSLAGRKHNEQFF TGTGCCAGCAGTTTGGCGGGGAGGAAACACAATGAGCAGTTCTTC
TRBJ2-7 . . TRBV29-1 CSVEAPGPHYEQYF TGCAGCGTTGAAGCGCCGGGACCCCACTACGAGCAGTACTTC
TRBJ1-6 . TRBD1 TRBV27 CASRDRDFYNSPLHF TGTGCCAGCCGGGACAGGGATTTCTATAATTCACCCCTCCACTTT
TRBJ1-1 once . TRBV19 CATQGKGWTEAFF TGTGCCACCCAGGGAAAGGGTTGGACTGAAGCTTTCTTT
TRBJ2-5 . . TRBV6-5 CASSYSRGGETQYF TGTGCCAGCAGTTACTCGCGTGGGGGGGAGACCCAGTACTTC
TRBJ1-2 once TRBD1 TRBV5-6 CASSLGPQGGGGYTF TGTGCCAGCAGCTTGGGGCCACAGGGGGGTGGTGGCTACACCTTC
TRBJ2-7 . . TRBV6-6 CASSSSSYEQYF TGTGCCAGCAGTTCTAGCAGCTACGAGCAGTACTTC
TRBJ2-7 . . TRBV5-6 CASSLANTINYEQYF TGTGCCAGCAGCTTGGCGAACACAATAAACTACGAGCAGTACTTC
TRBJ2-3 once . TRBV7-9 CASSATVGSDTQYF TGTGCCAGCAGCGCAACCGTGGGCAGCGATACGCAGTATTTT
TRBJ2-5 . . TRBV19 CASSIDYEETQYF TGTGCCAGTAGTATTGATTACGAAGAGACCCAGTACTTC
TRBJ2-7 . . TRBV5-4 CASSLASAGPYEQYF TGTGCCAGCAGCTTGGCATCGGCGGGGCCCTACGAGCAGTACTTC
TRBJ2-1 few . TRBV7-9 CASSLARNEQFF TGTGCCAGCAGCTTAGCGAGGAATGAGCAGTTCTTC
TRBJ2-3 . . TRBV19 CASSSAVGYTQYF TGTGCCAGTAGTAGCGCTGTGGGGTATACGCAGTATTTT
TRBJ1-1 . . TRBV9 CASSLNREGNTEAFF TGTGCCAGCAGCCTAAACAGGGAGGGGAACACTGAAGCTTTCTTT
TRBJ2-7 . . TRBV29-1 CSVASSYEQYF TGCAGCGTTGCAAGCTCCTACGAGCAGTACTTC
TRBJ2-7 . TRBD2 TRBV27 CVAGPSGEGYEQYF TGTGTAGCGGGCCCGTCCGGCGAGGGATACGAGCAGTACTTC
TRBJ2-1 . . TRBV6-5 CASSATEPNEQFF TGTGCCAGCAGTGCGACAGAGCCAAATGAGCAGTTCTTC
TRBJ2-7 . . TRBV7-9 CASSLSLRNYEQYF TGTGCCAGCAGCTTATCGCTCAGAAACTACGAGCAGTACTTC